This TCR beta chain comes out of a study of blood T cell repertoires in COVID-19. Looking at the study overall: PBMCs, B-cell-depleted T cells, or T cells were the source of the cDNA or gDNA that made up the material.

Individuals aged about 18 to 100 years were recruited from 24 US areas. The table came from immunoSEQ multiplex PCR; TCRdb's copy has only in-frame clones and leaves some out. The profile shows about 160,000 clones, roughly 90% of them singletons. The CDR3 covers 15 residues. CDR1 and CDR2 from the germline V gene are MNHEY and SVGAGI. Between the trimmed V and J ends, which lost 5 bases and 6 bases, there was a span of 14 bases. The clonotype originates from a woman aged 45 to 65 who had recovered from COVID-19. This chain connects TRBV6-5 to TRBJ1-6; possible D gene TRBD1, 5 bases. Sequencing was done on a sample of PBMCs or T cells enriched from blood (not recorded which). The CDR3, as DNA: TGTGCCAGCAGTACGACAGAGACCCGTAATTCACCCCTCCACTTT. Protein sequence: CASSTTETRNSPLHF.